A selection of T cell receptor beta chains follows, all from one sample in a study of blood T cell repertoires in COVID-19. Clones were read by immunoSEQ multiplex PCR, and TCRdb kept only the in-frame ones, dropping some. Here the sample spans a few hundred thousand clones, about 90% being singletons. Sequenced material: peripheral blood. Every receptor here comes from a man aged 18 to 29 with COVID-19, enrolled during active disease. Both conserved end residues are part of each CDR3. A D gene is named only where the DNA matches it firmly. Expanded clones get a size class; other rows say once, few or many, or leave the size out.

J gene: TRBJ1-1; D gene: NA; V gene: TRBV2; clone size: NA; CDR3 DNA: TGTGCCAGCAGTGACAGGTTATATGCTTTCTTT; CDR3 protein: CASSDRLYAFF
J gene: TRBJ2-4; D gene: TRBD2; V gene: TRBV7-6; clone size: NA; CDR3 DNA: TGTGCCAGCAGCCCCGCCGGGCTAGCGGGCGACGCCAAAAACATTCAGTACTTC; CDR3 protein: CASSPAGLAGDAKNIQYF
J gene: TRBJ2-1; D gene: NA; V gene: TRBV20-1; clone size: NA; CDR3 DNA: TGCAGTGCTAGCAATGTAGAGGAGCAGTTCTTC; CDR3 protein: CSASNVEEQFF
J gene: TRBJ1-1; D gene: NA; V gene: TRBV19; clone size: NA; CDR3 DNA: TGTGCCAGTAGTCCTCGAAGAGGGGGAAACACTGAAGCTTTCTTT; CDR3 protein: CASSPRRGGNTEAFF
J gene: TRBJ1-1; D gene: TRBD1; V gene: TRBV6-5; clone size: NA; CDR3 DNA: TGTGCCAGCACGGAGACAGGGGGCAGTCCTGAAGCTTTCTTT; CDR3 protein: CASTETGGSPEAFF
J gene: TRBJ1-6; D gene: TRBD1; V gene: TRBV7-9; clone size: few; CDR3 DNA: TGTGCCAGCAGCCAGACAGGGCGAAATTCACCCCTCCACTTT; CDR3 protein: CASSQTGRNSPLHF
J gene: TRBJ1-3; D gene: NA; V gene: TRBV11-3; clone size: few; CDR3 DNA: TGTGCCAGCAGCTTAGGCGCATCCTCTGGAAACACCATATATTTT; CDR3 protein: CASSLGASSGNTIYF
J gene: TRBJ2-3; D gene: TRBD1; V gene: TRBV18; clone size: once; CDR3 DNA: TGTGCCAGCTCCAGGACAGGTAGCACAGATACGCAGTATTTT; CDR3 protein: CASSRTGSTDTQYF
J gene: TRBJ1-5; D gene: NA; V gene: TRBV6-1; clone size: NA; CDR3 DNA: TGTGCCAGCAGTGAGCAGGGGCGCAGCAATCAGCCCCAGCATTTT; CDR3 protein: CASSEQGRSNQPQHF
J gene: TRBJ2-3; D gene: TRBD2; V gene: TRBV3-1/TRBV3-2; clone size: NA; CDR3 DNA: TGTGCCAGCAGCCTCTACCGCGGGGGGCCCCTCACAGATACGCAGTATTTT; CDR3 protein: CASSLYRGGPLTDTQYF
J gene: TRBJ1-5; D gene: NA; V gene: TRBV24-1; clone size: once; CDR3 DNA: TGTGCCACCAGTGATTCCCAGACTTATAGCAATCAGCCCCAGCATTTT; CDR3 protein: CATSDSQTYSNQPQHF
J gene: TRBJ1-5; D gene: NA; V gene: TRBV12-3/TRBV12-4; clone size: NA; CDR3 DNA: TGTGCCAGCAGCATTCGGCCGGGTCAGCCCCAGCATTTT; CDR3 protein: CASSIRPGQPQHF
J gene: TRBJ1-2; D gene: NA; V gene: TRBV21-1; clone size: NA; CDR3 DNA: TGTGCCAGCAGTCGCCAAAGAGGGGGGGCGCGTATCTATGGCTACACCTTC; CDR3 protein: CASSRQRGGARIYGYTF
J gene: TRBJ1-2; D gene: TRBD1; V gene: TRBV2; clone size: NA; CDR3 DNA: TGTGCCAGCAGCCTAAGACAGGGCGAGCCCTATGGCTACACCTTC; CDR3 protein: CASSLRQGEPYGYTF
J gene: TRBJ2-5; D gene: TRBD1; V gene: TRBV19; clone size: NA; CDR3 DNA: TGTGCCAGTAGTCTAAGGGACAGAAAAGAGACCCAGTACTTC; CDR3 protein: CASSLRDRKETQYF
J gene: TRBJ1-1; D gene: NA; V gene: TRBV7-9; clone size: NA; CDR3 DNA: TGTGCCAGCAGCTTAGCGGCAGGACAGAACACTGAAGCTTTCTTT; CDR3 protein: CASSLAAGQNTEAFF
J gene: TRBJ2-2; D gene: TRBD2; V gene: TRBV2; clone size: NA; CDR3 DNA: TGTGCCAGCAGTGGCCCAGCGGGGGTGCCCTGGACCGGGGAGCTGTTTTTT; CDR3 protein: CASSGPAGVPWTGELFF
J gene: TRBJ2-5; D gene: NA; V gene: TRBV5-1; clone size: NA; CDR3 DNA: TGCGCCAGCAGCTTGGAGGACTATCCCCAGTACTTC; CDR3 protein: CASSLEDYPQYF
J gene: TRBJ1-2; D gene: NA; V gene: TRBV12-3/TRBV12-4; clone size: NA; CDR3 DNA: TGTGCCAGCAGTGTACAGGGTTACGATGGCTACACCTTC; CDR3 protein: CASSVQGYDGYTF
J gene: TRBJ2-2; D gene: TRBD1; V gene: TRBV9; clone size: NA; CDR3 DNA: TGTGCCAGCAGCGTAACAGGGGGCGTGTCCGGGGAGCTGTTTTTT; CDR3 protein: CASSVTGGVSGELFF
J gene: TRBJ1-2; D gene: NA; V gene: TRBV11-3; clone size: NA; CDR3 DNA: TGTGCCAGCAGCGCCCGGAGAGACGGTGACTATGGCTACACCTTC; CDR3 protein: CASSARRDGDYGYTF
J gene: TRBJ2-2; D gene: NA; V gene: TRBV27; clone size: once; CDR3 DNA: TGTGCCAGCAGTTTACCAGGAATGAACACCGGGGAGCTGTTTTTT; CDR3 protein: CASSLPGMNTGELFF
J gene: TRBJ2-2; D gene: NA; V gene: TRBV2; clone size: NA; CDR3 DNA: TGTGCCAGCAGTGTTGGACAGCTTAACACCGGGGAGCTGTTTTTT; CDR3 protein: CASSVGQLNTGELFF
J gene: TRBJ1-5; D gene: NA; V gene: TRBV3-1/TRBV3-2; clone size: NA; CDR3 DNA: TGTGCCAGCAGCCAAGACAGAGGTCAGCCCCAGCATTTT; CDR3 protein: CASSQDRGQPQHF
J gene: TRBJ2-1; D gene: NA; V gene: TRBV11-2; clone size: NA; CDR3 DNA: TGTGCCAGCAGCAGGCCCGGGGTGGAGTCCTACAATGAGCAGTTCTTC; CDR3 protein: CASSRPGVESYNEQFF
J gene: TRBJ2-7; D gene: TRBD2; V gene: TRBV18; clone size: NA; CDR3 DNA: TGTGCCAGCTCATCTCAGCGGGGGGCTCTCTACGAGCAGTACTTC; CDR3 protein: CASSSQRGALYEQYF
J gene: TRBJ1-5; D gene: NA; V gene: TRBV18; clone size: NA; CDR3 DNA: TGTGCCAGCTCACCACCTGGAGGGGTTGATGGCAATCAGCCCCAGCATTTT; CDR3 protein: CASSPPGGVDGNQPQHF
J gene: TRBJ2-7; D gene: NA; V gene: TRBV11-3; clone size: NA; CDR3 DNA: TGTGCCAGCAGCTTAGGCGGATTCTACGAGCAGTACTTC; CDR3 protein: CASSLGGFYEQYF
J gene: TRBJ2-3; D gene: NA; V gene: TRBV7-6; clone size: NA; CDR3 DNA: TGTGCCAGCAGCTTAGCCACTCAGGGCCCCACAGATACGCAGTATTTT; CDR3 protein: CASSLATQGPTDTQYF
J gene: TRBJ1-1; D gene: TRBD1; V gene: TRBV6-1; clone size: NA; CDR3 DNA: TGTGCCAGCAGTGATTTAGGGGGCCGATACACTGAAGCTTTCTTT; CDR3 protein: CASSDLGGRYTEAFF
J gene: TRBJ2-2; D gene: NA; V gene: TRBV9; clone size: once; CDR3 DNA: TGTGCCAGCAGCGTAGAACTCTCCCACGGCACCGGGGAGCTGTTTTTT; CDR3 protein: CASSVELSHGTGELFF
J gene: TRBJ2-1; D gene: TRBD2; V gene: TRBV19; clone size: NA; CDR3 DNA: TGTGCCAGTAGTCCGGTGACTAGCGGGGGTTTCAATGAGCAGTTCTTC; CDR3 protein: CASSPVTSGGFNEQFF
J gene: TRBJ2-5; D gene: TRBD1; V gene: TRBV2; clone size: NA; CDR3 DNA: TGTGCCTCTCTAGGGGGCCCGGGACCTAGTGAGACCCAGTACTTC; CDR3 protein: CASLGGPGPSETQYF
J gene: TRBJ2-7; D gene: TRBD1; V gene: TRBV12-3/TRBV12-4; clone size: once; CDR3 DNA: TGTGCCAGCAGTCCACAGGGGGCCTACGAGCAGTACTTC; CDR3 protein: CASSPQGAYEQYF
J gene: TRBJ2-1; D gene: NA; V gene: TRBV6-5; clone size: NA; CDR3 DNA: TGTGCCAGCAGTTCTGAGCGGGTAGGAGGCTACAATGAGCAGTTCTTC; CDR3 protein: CASSSERVGGYNEQFF
J gene: TRBJ1-1; D gene: TRBD1; V gene: TRBV13; clone size: NA; CDR3 DNA: TGTGCCAGCAGCACAGGACAGGGGAAGAGTTGGCTCGCTGAAGCTTTCTTT; CDR3 protein: CASSTGQGKSWLAEAFF
J gene: TRBJ2-7; D gene: NA; V gene: TRBV19; clone size: NA; CDR3 DNA: TGTGCCAGTAGTGGCGGGTCAGGGGACTACGAGCAGTACTTC; CDR3 protein: CASSGGSGDYEQYF